In its sample, the clone carrying this TCR beta chain was seen a few times. Its antigen remains unknown. TCRdb keeps only in-frame clones here, not all; method: immunoSEQ multiplex PCR. The sample yields about a million clones, 70% to 80% seen once. Adults of Caucasian background living in Nashville, Tennessee made up all donors. Memory CD4+ cells were the fraction left after CD45RA+ naive selection. This specimen comes from a study of shared clonotypes between healthy human individuals. Findings of the study overall: Non-shared clonotypes showed lower generation probabilities than clonotypes common to all four donors.

This sequence was found in a man younger than 35 in good health. Sequencing input: memory CD4+ T cells sorted from blood. The subset: CD45RA-negative fraction.

The CDR3 region has the DNA TGCGCCAGCAGCTTGTGGGACAGGGGGAGGACTGAAGCTTTCTTT. It codes for CASSLWDRGRTEAFF. The chain carries TRBV5-1 and TRBJ1-1, with 11 bases that match TRBD1. From germline, CDR1 is SGHRS and CDR2 YFSETQ. V gave up 1 base and J gave up 5 bases; unmatched junction bases: 4. The CDR3 is 15 amino acids.